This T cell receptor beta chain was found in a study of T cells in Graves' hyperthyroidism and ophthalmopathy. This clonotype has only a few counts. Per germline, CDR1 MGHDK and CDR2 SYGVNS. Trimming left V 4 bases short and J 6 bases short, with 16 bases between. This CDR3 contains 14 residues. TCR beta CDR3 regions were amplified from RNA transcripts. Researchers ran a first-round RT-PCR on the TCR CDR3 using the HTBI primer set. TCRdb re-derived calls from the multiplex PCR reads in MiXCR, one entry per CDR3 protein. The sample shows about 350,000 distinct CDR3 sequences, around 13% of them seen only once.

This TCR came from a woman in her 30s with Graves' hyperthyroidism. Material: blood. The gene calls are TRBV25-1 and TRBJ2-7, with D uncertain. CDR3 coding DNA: TGTGCCAGCAGTGTGTTCGGGTTAAAGGTCGAGCAGTACTTC. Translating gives CASSVFGLKVEQYF.